A selection of T cell receptor beta chains follows, all from one sample in a study of early T cells in non-severe SARS-CoV-2 infection. TCRdb re-derived calls from the 5' RACE reads in MiXCR, one entry per CDR3 protein. The sample consists of about 76,000 distinct CDR3 sequences, 15% to 19% of them appearing once. Specimen: whole blood. Receptors originate from an adult who was a healthcare worker with PCR-confirmed SARS-CoV-2 infection or an uninfected control (not recorded which). Each CDR3 is given with its conserved first and last residue. D genes are given only for firm matches. Expanded clones get a size class; other rows say once, few or many, or leave the size out.

J	V	D	size	DNA	CDR3
TRBJ1-2	TRBV2	.	.	TGTGCCAGCAGTGAAACAGGGAGGGGTGGCTACACCTTC	CASSETGRGGYTF
TRBJ2-5	TRBV5-1	TRBD1	.	TGCGCCAGCACCCAAATGCCAGGGGGACAAGAGACCCAGTACTTC	CASTQMPGGQETQYF
TRBJ2-3	TRBV9	TRBD1	many	TGTGCCAGCAGCACCCGGACAGGGGAAGGCACAGATACGCAGTATTTT	CASSTRTGEGTDTQYF
TRBJ1-5	TRBV4-3	.	few	TGCGCCAGCAGCCAAGACCCCAGCCAGCCCCAGCATTTT	CASSQDPSQPQHF
TRBJ2-1	TRBV3-1	.	few	TGTGCCAGCAGCCACACCTACAATGAGCAGTTCTTC	CASSHTYNEQFF
TRBJ1-5	TRBV5-4	.	medium-sized	TGTGCCAGCAGCTTCACAGGGAGCAATCAGCCCCAGCATTTT	CASSFTGSNQPQHF
TRBJ1-2	TRBV5-1	.	.	TGCGCCAGCAGCGTAGGGACCTATGGCTACACCTTC	CASSVGTYGYTF
TRBJ1-1	TRBV7-9	.	few	TGTGCCAGCAGCTTAGTGTGGAACACTGAAGCTTTCTTT	CASSLVWNTEAFF
TRBJ2-1	TRBV29-1	.	many	TGCAGCGTCACAGGGAATTCCTACAATGAGCAGTTCTTC	CSVTGNSYNEQFF
TRBJ2-5	TRBV20-1	TRBD2	many	TGCAGTAACGGGGGGGACATGATGAGCCAAGAGACCCAGTACTTC	CSNGGDMMSQETQYF
TRBJ1-1	TRBV11-2	.	many	TGTGCCAGCAGCTGGGGTCGAAACACTGAAGCTTTCTTT	CASSWGRNTEAFF
TRBJ2-7	TRBV4-2	TRBD1	few	TGTGCCAGCAGCCAAGTAGAAGGGGGCGAGGGAGCGACCTACGAGCAGTACTTC	CASSQVEGGEGATYEQYF
TRBJ2-5	TRBV21-1	.	.	TGTGCCAGCAGCAAAACAGGGGACAGTCAAGAGACCCAGTACTTC	CASSKTGDSQETQYF
TRBJ2-6	TRBV6-5	.	.	TGTGCCAGCAGTTACAGGAGACCTGGGGCCAACGTCCTGACTTTC	CASSYRRPGANVLTF
TRBJ1-6	TRBV28	.	.	TGTGCCAGCAGTTCCCTCCTTACACCCCTCCACTTT	CASSSLLTPLHF
TRBJ1-6	TRBV9	.	.	TGTGCCAGCAGCGTAGATGGCGGGGACTCACCCCTCCACTTT	CASSVDGGDSPLHF